This T cell receptor (beta chain) was observed in a study of blood T cell repertoires in COVID-19. Methods used by the authors: Estimation of nucleated cell counts relied on the amplification of reference gene primers. Profiling relied on immunoSEQ multiplex PCR, and the TCRdb table lists in-frame clones only, not all of them. V and J calls and clone size are copied from that table; D and trimming were computed from the DNA. The sample yields some 89,000 clones, 60% to 85% seen once. Per germline, CDR1 SGDLS and CDR2 YYNGEE. The CDR3 has 15 amino acids. V was shortened by 0 bases and J by 4 bases, with 12 bases between the two germline ends.

J is TRBJ2-3 and V is TRBV9; TRBD2 is a possible D gene (5 bases). Sequencing was performed on peripheral blood. This clonotype was sampled from a man between 65 and 80 years old with acute or convalescent COVID-19. The CDR3 DNA follows: TGTGCCAGCAGCGTAGGAGGTAATAGCGCAGATACGCAGTATTTT. Its protein is CASSVGGNSADTQYF.